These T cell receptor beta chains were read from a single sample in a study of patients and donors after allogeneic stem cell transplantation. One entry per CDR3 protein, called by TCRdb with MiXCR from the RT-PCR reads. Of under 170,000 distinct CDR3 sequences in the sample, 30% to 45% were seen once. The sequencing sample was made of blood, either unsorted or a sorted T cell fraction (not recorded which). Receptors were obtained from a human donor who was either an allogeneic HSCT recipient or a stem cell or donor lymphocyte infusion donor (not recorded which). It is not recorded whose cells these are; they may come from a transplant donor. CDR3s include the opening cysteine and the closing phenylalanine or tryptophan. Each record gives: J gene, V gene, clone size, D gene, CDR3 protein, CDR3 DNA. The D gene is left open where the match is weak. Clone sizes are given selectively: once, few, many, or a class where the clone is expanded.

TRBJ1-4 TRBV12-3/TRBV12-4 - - CASSFVRGELEKLFF TGTGCCAGCAGTTTCGTGCGAGGGGAGCTGGAAAAACTGTTTTTT
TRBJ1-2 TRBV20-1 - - CSASPTGMLGYGYTF TGCAGTGCTTCCCCTACCGGAATGTTGGGATATGGCTACACCTTC
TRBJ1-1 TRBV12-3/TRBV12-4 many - CASSLTGTEAFF TGTGCCAGCAGTTTGACAGGAACTGAAGCTTTCTTT
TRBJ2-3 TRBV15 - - CATSRVRFTDTQYF TGTGCCACCAGCAGAGTGCGGTTCACAGATACGCAGTATTTT
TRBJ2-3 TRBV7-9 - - CASSYDLRLSTDTQYF TGTGCCAGCAGCTATGACTTGCGGCTTAGCACAGATACGCAGTATTTT
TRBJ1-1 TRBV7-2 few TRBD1 CASSLGWDRRNTEAFF TGTGCCAGCAGCTTAGGATGGGACAGGCGAAACACTGAAGCTTTCTTT
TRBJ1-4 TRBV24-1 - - CATSDSTGNIGEKLFF TGTGCCACCAGTGACTCTACAGGGAATATAGGTGAAAAACTGTTTTTT
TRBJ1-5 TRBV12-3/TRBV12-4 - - CASSPGRDQPQHF TGTGCCAGCAGCCCAGGGAGGGATCAGCCCCAGCATTTT
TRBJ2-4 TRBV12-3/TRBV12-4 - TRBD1 CASRQQGEKNIQYF TGTGCCAGCAGGCAACAGGGGGAGAAAAACATTCAGTACTTC
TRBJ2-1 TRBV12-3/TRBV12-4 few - CASGGRRVYNEQFF TGTGCCAGCGGGGGACGTCGGGTCTACAATGAGCAGTTCTTC
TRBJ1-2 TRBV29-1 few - CSVVEGLGYGYTF TGCAGCGTTGTTGAGGGGCTGGGCTATGGCTACACCTTC
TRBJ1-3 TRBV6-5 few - CASSPQGFPGNTIYF TGTGCCAGCAGTCCTCAGGGTTTCCCTGGAAACACCATATATTTT
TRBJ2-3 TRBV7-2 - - CASSFDYPSTDTQYF TGTGCCAGCAGCTTCGACTACCCTAGCACAGATACGCAGTATTTT
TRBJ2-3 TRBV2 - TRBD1 CASSPGGADTQYF TGTGCCAGCAGTCCAGGGGGCGCAGATACGCAGTATTTT
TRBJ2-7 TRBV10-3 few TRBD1 CAIMGQDTYEQYF TGTGCCATCATGGGACAGGATACCTACGAGCAGTACTTC
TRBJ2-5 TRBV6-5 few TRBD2 CASSSGLAGETQYF TGTGCCAGCAGTTCTGGACTAGCGGGGGAGACCCAGTACTTC
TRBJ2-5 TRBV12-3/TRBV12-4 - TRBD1 CASSFRDRGWETQYF TGTGCCAGCAGTTTCCGGGACAGGGGTTGGGAGACCCAGTACTTC
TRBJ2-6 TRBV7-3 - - CASSPPGANVLTF TGTGCCAGCAGCCCGCCTGGGGCCAACGTCCTGACTTTC
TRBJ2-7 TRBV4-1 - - CASSPKVPYEQYF TGCGCCAGCAGCCCTAAGGTCCCCTACGAGCAGTACTTC
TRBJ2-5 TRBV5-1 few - CASSLRMGETQYF TGCGCCAGCAGCTTACGGATGGGAGAGACCCAGTACTTC
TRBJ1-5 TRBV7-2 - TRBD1 CASSFYRGQQPQHF TGTGCCAGCAGCTTCTACAGGGGGCAACAGCCCCAGCATTTT
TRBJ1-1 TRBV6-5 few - CASRPKKGLMNTEAFF TGTGCCAGCAGACCCAAGAAAGGACTGATGAACACTGAAGCTTTCTTT
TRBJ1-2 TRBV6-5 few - CASSQSGGETF TGTGCCAGCAGCCAAAGCGGGGGGGAAACCTTC
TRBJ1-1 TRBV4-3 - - CASSQGWTATEAFF TGCGCCAGCAGCCAAGGTTGGACAGCCACTGAAGCTTTCTTT
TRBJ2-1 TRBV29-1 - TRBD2 CSVGYRGLAGDEQFF TGCAGCGTTGGATATCGGGGACTAGCGGGGGATGAGCAGTTCTTC